The 30 T cell receptor beta chains presented below share a single source sample, sequenced in a study of T-cell reconstitution after alpha-beta-depleted transplantation in children. The authors prepared the TCRbeta library with unique molecular identifiers. MiXCR, applied by TCRdb to the PCR reads, yields one record per CDR3 protein. Of about 470,000 distinct CDR3 sequences listed, around two fifths are singletons. The specimen comprised PBMCs, sampled before TCRalphabeta/CD19-depleted stem cell transplant. Every receptor here comes from a girl aged 2 to 10 with aplastic anemia, due to receive a stem cell transplant.

V is TRBV9 and J is TRBJ2-1, with 9 bases aligning to TRBD2. Germline CDR1 reads SGDLS; CDR2 reads YYNGEE. V was clipped by 2 bases and J by 15 bases; unmatched bases: 12. The CDR3 sequence is 14 residues long. CDR3 region: CASSVELAGAAPFF. The CDR3 region has the DNA TGTGCCAGCAGCGTCGAGTTAGCGGGGGCGGCTCCGTTCTTC.

This clonotype has only one observation. The chain has TRBV7-8 and TRBJ1-3; 8 nucleotides match TRBD1. This CDR3 is 16 amino acids long. CDR1 and CDR2 from the germline V gene are SGHVS and FQNEAQ. The ends lost 4 bases at V and 4 bases at J; junction bases unmatched: 9. CDR3 residues: CASSSATGVLGNTIYF. CDR3 DNA: TGTGCCAGCAGCTCCGCGACAGGGGTTCTAGGAAACACCATATATTTT.

This clonotype occurred a few times. The chain couples TRBV6-2 or TRBV6-3 to TRBJ2-1; TRBD2 matches 7 bases. CDR3 length: 15 amino acids. V dropped 2 bases and J dropped 5; count of bases not matched to a gene: 6. Germline V CDR1 and CDR2: MNHEY, SVGEGT. The DNA of the CDR3 is TGTGCCAGCAGTTACGGCGGGAGCAAAAACAATGAGCAGTTCTTC. Its protein is CASSYGGSKNNEQFF.

Only a few counts were recorded for this clonotype. V usage is TRBV29-1 and J usage is TRBJ2-5, with D possibly being TRBD1 (5 bases). Trimming left V 3 bases short and J 5 bases short, with 16 bases between. Germline lookup yields CDR1 SQVTM and CDR2 ANQGSEA. The CDR3 contains 14 residues. For the CDR3, the DNA is TGCAGCGTTGAGTTTCGCCCTCACAGGGAGACCCAGTACTTC. Protein sequence: CSVEFRPHRETQYF.

Concerning this clonotype: A read error may be the cause here, since a much bigger clone is one base away. This sequence joins TRBV15 and TRBJ2-3; D is undetermined. The V gene lost 2 bases and the J gene lost 0 bases, with 9 bases spanning the gap. The V gene's germline CDR1 is LNHNV and CDR2 YYDKDF (reference sequence). The CDR3 loop spans 15 amino acids. CDR3 nucleotides: TGTGCCACCAGCAGAACTCCTCGGAGCACAGATACGCAGTATTTT. Encoded protein: CATSRTPRSTDTQYF.

The J gene is TRBJ2-4, the V gene TRBV4-2; TRBD1 or TRBD2 may be the D gene (5 bases each). This CDR3 has 15 residues. The germline V gene has CDR1 LGHNA and CDR2 YNFKEQ. V was shortened by 0 bases and J by 9 bases, with 15 bases between the two germline ends. The CDR3 coding sequence is TGTGCCAGCAGCCAAGATCGAAATCCGGGGACCATTCAGTACTTC. Translated: CASSQDRNPGTIQYF.

The V gene is TRBV9, the J gene TRBJ2-5, with TRBD1 matching 7 bases. Germline CDR1 is SGDLS and CDR2 is YYNGEE. The V segment lost 2 bases and the J segment 3 bases; nucleotides outside the gene matches: 7. CDR3 length: 15 residues. CDR3 coding DNA: TGTGCCAGCAGCGTGAGGGGGACAGAGGAAGAGACCCAGTACTTC. Amino acids: CASSVRGTEEETQYF.

The V gene is TRBV29-1, the J gene TRBJ2-3; the D gene is possibly TRBD1 (5 bases). Germline V gene lookup returns CDR1 SQVTM and CDR2 ANQGSEA. V lost 3 bases and J 7 bases, leaving 11 bases between the germline ends. This CDR3 is 12 amino acids long. For the CDR3, the DNA is TGCAGCGTTGACCTGACAGCATATACGCAGTATTTT. Translated: CSVDLTAYTQYF.

This clonotype was counted a single time. The chain joins TRBV3-1 to TRBJ1-4; 7 nucleotides align to TRBD1. Germline assignment: CDR1 LGHDT and CDR2 YNNKEL (reference sequence). Losses at the gene ends were 8 bases for V and 5 bases for J; bases not matched to a gene: 8. The CDR3 totals 14 residues. Here the CDR3 DNA reads TGTGCCAGCCGACCGGGACAGAGGAATGAAAAACTGTTTTTT. Translating it yields CASRPGQRNEKLFF.

This rearrangement joins TRBV7-2 to TRBJ2-1, with 7 nucleotides matching TRBD1. The trim removed 5 bases at V and 10 bases at J, leaving 14 bases unmatched. The CDR3 runs 15 residues. CDR1 and CDR2 (germline): SGHTA, FQGNSA. The CDR3 loop is CASSQLWTGGNEQFF. Here the CDR3 DNA reads TGTGCCAGCAGCCAATTATGGACAGGAGGAAACGAGCAGTTCTTC. Full variable domain (missing parts from reference TRBV7-2 and TRBJ2-1): GAGVSQSPSNKVTEKGKDVELRCDPISGHTALYWYRQSLGQGLEFLIYFQGNSAPDKSGLPSDRFSAERTGGSVSTLTIQRTQQEDSAVYLCASSQLWTGGNEQFFGPGTRLTVL.

This clonotype turned up a few times. The chain uses TRBV7-2 and TRBJ2-3; D possibly corresponds to TRBD1 (5 bases). The V and J ends lost 5 bases and 3 bases respectively, with 9 bases between them. CDR3 size: 13 residues. Germline CDR1 is SGHTA and CDR2 is FQGNSA. The CDR3 nucleotides are TGTGCCAGCAGCGCTGCAGGGACAGATACGCAGTATTTT. Translation: CASSAAGTDTQYF.

This rearrangement joins TRBV7-2 to TRBJ2-1; D is perhaps TRBD2 (6 bases). The CDR3 spans 14 residues. Trimming removed 3 bases from V and 2 bases from J, with 8 bases in between. From germline, CDR1 is SGHTA and CDR2 FQGNSA. CDR3 region: CASSFAGPYNEQFF. Written as DNA, the CDR3 is TGTGCCAGCAGCTTCGCGGGACCCTACAATGAGCAGTTCTTC.

This clonotype was detected ten times or more. The chain combines TRBV29-1 with TRBJ1-1; D possibly corresponds to TRBD1 (5 bases). Trimming removed 5 bases from V and 7 bases from J, with 23 bases in between. This CDR3 region has 15 residues. CDR1 is SQVTM and CDR2 is ANQGSEA in the germline V gene. The CDR3 sequence: CSVPGAGPTGGEAFF. CDR3 DNA sequence: TGCAGCGTTCCCGGCGCAGGACCTACCGGGGGTGAAGCTTTCTTT.

This clonotype was counted only a few times. The chain links TRBV7-7 to TRBJ2-6; the D gene could be TRBD1 or TRBD2 (5 bases each). Germline CDR1 reads SSHAT; CDR2 reads FNYEAQ (reference sequence). The CDR3 extends over 13 amino acids. As DNA, the CDR3 is TGTGCTAGCCGGGGCTCGACAGCCAACGTCCTGACTTTC. Residues: CASRGSTANVLTF. Supplemented by reference TRBV7-7 and TRBJ2-6, the full variable domain reads GAGVSQSPRYKVTKRGQDVTLRCDPISSHATLYWYQQALGQGPEFLTYFNYEAQPDKSGLPSDRFSAERPEGSISTLTIQRTEQRDSAMYRCASRGSTANVLTFGAGSRLTVL.

This clonotype was detected a few times. V and J are TRBV5-1 and TRBJ2-7, with a weak D call TRBD2 (6 bases). Germline V gene lookup returns CDR1 SGHRS and CDR2 YFSETQ. The V end was cut by 4 bases, the J end by 0 bases, with 20 bases between. CDR3 length: 17 residues. CDR3 sequence (DNA): TGCGCCAGCAGCCACCCGGCGGGGAGACTATCCTCCTACGAGCAGTACTTC. Translated, it gives CASSHPAGRLSSYEQYF.

This clonotype was recorded many times. The junction departs from the called germline gene at one end, perhaps through a read error. The V call is TRBV5-1, the J call TRBJ2-4, with 8 bases that match TRBD1. The CDR3 is made up of 12 amino acids. CDR1 and CDR2 (germline): SGHRS, YFSETQ. The chain's CDR3 is CASYEPGGAKSF. CDR3 DNA sequence: TGCGCCAGTTACGAGCCAGGGGGCGCAAAGTCCTTC.

This clonotype was observed many times. The chain couples TRBV29-1 to TRBJ2-5, with TRBD2 identical over 11 bases. The germline V gene encodes CDR1 SQVTM and CDR2 ANQGSEA. The trim removed 7 bases at V and 2 bases at J, leaving 9 bases unmatched. CDR3 size: 15 residues. CDR3 nucleotides: TGCAGCGCCCGCTCCGGGACTAGCGGACAAGAGACCCAGTACTTC. Translation: CSARSGTSGQETQYF.

This clonotype was counted a single time. This chain uses TRBV20-1 with TRBJ2-7, with D perhaps TRBD2 (6 bases). CDR1 is DFQATT and CDR2 is SNEGSKA in the germline V gene (reference sequence). Deletions cut 6 bases from V and 3 bases from J, with 9 bases between. This CDR3 region has 11 residues. CDR3 sequence reads: CSATRGYEQYF. CDR3 bases: TGCAGTGCGACGCGGGGCTACGAGCAGTACTTC.

This clonotype was counted at least ten times. The CDR3 coding sequence is TGCAGCGTCGGACCGAAAGCAGATACGCAGTATTTT. Its translation: CSVGPKADTQYF. V usage is TRBV29-1 and J usage is TRBJ2-3; D gene unclear. Germline values: CDR1 SQVTM, CDR2 ANQGSEA. The CDR3 spans 12 residues. V gave up 6 bases and J gave up 4 bases, with 11 bases separating them.

The chain joins TRBV5-1 to TRBJ2-5, with D maybe TRBD1 (5 bases). This CDR3 contains 16 residues. Germline assignment: CDR1 SGHRS and CDR2 YFSETQ. V gave up 1 base and J gave up 5 bases, with 18 bases separating them. The DNA for the CDR3 is TGCGCCAGCAGCTTGCCCCCAAACTCTAGGGGCGAGACCCAGTACTTC. It encodes CASSLPPNSRGETQYF. The full variable domain, completed using reference TRBV5-1 and TRBJ2-5, is KAGVTQTPRYLIKTRGQQVTLSCSPISGHRSVSWYQQTPGQGLQFLFEYFSETQRNKGNFPGRFSGRQFSNSRSEMNVSTLELGDSALYLCASSLPPNSRGETQYFGPGTRLLVL.

The chain recombines TRBV20-1 with TRBJ2-5; 10 positions agree with TRBD2. In germline, CDR1 is DFQATT, CDR2 SNEGSKA (reference sequence). The CDR3 spans 14 residues. Germline trimming cut 4 bases from V and 8 bases from J; bases unmatched to any gene: 10. The DNA of the CDR3 is TGCAGTGCTATTAGCGGGGGGCCCCCTGCTACCCAGTACTTC. Translating gives CSAISGGPPATQYF.

CDR3 sequence (DNA): TGTGCCAGTAGTATACGGGAGCCCGCCAAAAACATTCAGTACTTC. This translates into CASSIREPAKNIQYF. The chain is built from TRBV19 and TRBJ2-4, with D maybe TRBD2 (6 bases). V gave up 2 bases and J gave up 1 base, with 9 bases separating them. The CDR3 is 15 residues long. Germline CDR1 LNHDA, CDR2 SQIVND (reference sequence). Combining the CDR3 with reference TRBV19 and TRBJ2-4 gives the whole variable domain DGGITQSPKYLFRKEGQNVTLSCEQNLNHDAMYWYRQDPGQGLRLIYYSQIVNDFQKGDIAEGYSVSREKKESFPLTVTSAQKNPTAFYLCASSIREPAKNIQYFGAGTRLSVL.

Only a few counts were recorded for this clonotype. The chain combines TRBV5-1 with TRBJ2-1, with 7 bases identical to TRBD2. The V segment lost 4 bases and the J segment 0 bases; nucleotides outside the gene matches: 7. Germline V gives CDR1 SGHRS, CDR2 YFSETQ. The CDR3 has 16 amino acids. The CDR3 sequence is CASSLRTGGSYNEQFF. CDR3 nucleotide sequence: TGCGCCAGCAGCCTACGAACGGGGGGCTCCTACAATGAGCAGTTCTTC.

This clonotype was recorded at least ten times. The chain carries TRBV20-1 and TRBJ2-3; D is perhaps TRBD2 (6 bases). The CDR3 contains 11 residues. The ends were cut back, 5 bases at V and 6 bases at J, with 9 bases in the middle. The germline V gene has CDR1 DFQATT and CDR2 SNEGSKA (reference sequence). The CDR3: CSALAGDTQYF. The CDR3 nucleotides are TGCAGTGCTTTGGCGGGGGATACGCAGTATTTT.

This clonotype was observed at least ten times. CDR3 loop: CASNGGYNEQFF. Written as DNA, the CDR3 is TGTGCCAGTAACGGGGGCTACAATGAGCAGTTCTTC. V is TRBV12-3 or TRBV12-4 and J is TRBJ2-1; TRBD2 is a possible D gene (6 bases). The CDR3 covers 12 residues. Trimming took off 9 bases at V and 3 bases at J, with 9 bases between the two ends.

This clonotype was seen repeatedly, ten times or more. The rearrangement joins TRBV5-1 to TRBJ1-5; the D gene is possibly TRBD1 (6 bases). Germline V CDR1 and CDR2: SGHRS, YFSETQ. The CDR3 consists of 17 residues. V lost 3 bases to trimming and J lost 1 base, with 17 bases between them. The DNA for the CDR3 is TGCGCCAGCAGCTCCGGGGACACCACGGAAAGCAATCAGCCCCAGCATTTT. Protein sequence: CASSSGDTTESNQPQHF.

This clonotype was recorded many times. This chain links TRBV4-1 with TRBJ2-7; D remains unclear. Germline V CDR1 and CDR2: MGHRA, YSYEKL. Trimming took 0 bases from V and 3 from J, leaving 12 bases between them. The CDR3 is 15 residues long. As DNA, the CDR3 is TGCGCCAGCAGCCAAGACGTAGGGAAGTACTACGAGCAGTACTTC. This gives the protein CASSQDVGKYYEQYF.

This clonotype was observed a handful of times. The chain carries TRBV12-3 or TRBV12-4 and TRBJ2-1; a possible D gene is TRBD2 (5 bases). V dropped 3 bases and J dropped 6 bases, with 12 bases sitting between them. This CDR3 is 14 amino acids long. In DNA, the CDR3 is TGTGCCAGCAGTTTTATGGTGCGGGTCAATGAGCAGTTCTTC. It translates to CASSFMVRVNEQFF.

In its sample, this clonotype was seen a few times. This chain uses TRBV4-1 with TRBJ1-1; a weak D match, TRBD1 (5 bases). The germline V gene encodes CDR1 MGHRA and CDR2 YSYEKL. The CDR3 sequence is 15 residues long. V was clipped by 4 bases and J by 11 bases, with 23 bases between them. The CDR3 protein is CASSPVPTGGGEAFF. In DNA, the CDR3 is TGCGCCAGCAGCCCAGTTCCGACCGGCGGGGGTGAGGCTTTCTTT.

The rearrangement uses TRBV11-2 and TRBJ2-5; the match to TRBD2 covers 7 bases. The CDR3 has 15 amino acids. V was pared by 0 bases and J by 2 bases, with 3 bases of the junction left unmatched. CDR1 is SGHAT, CDR2 FQNNGV, per germline. The DNA of the CDR3 is TGTGCCAGCAGCTTAGAGGCGGGAGAACAAGAGACCCAGTACTTC. Its protein is CASSLEAGEQETQYF.